Here is one TCR beta chain with its context. Its antigen is as yet unknown. The authors divided CD4+ cells into CD45RA+ naive and CD45RA-negative memory subsets. This specimen comes from a study of shared clonotypes between healthy human individuals. Study-wide results and caveats: Memory subsets had estimated richness that was generally smaller than that of naive subsets.

Germline CDR1 reads SGHRS; CDR2 reads YFSETQ. The CDR3 runs 15 residues. Trimming removed 4 bases from V and 7 bases from J; junction bases left unmatched: 11. Clones were read by immunoSEQ multiplex PCR, and TCRdb kept only the in-frame ones, dropping some. The repertoire consists of some 2,000,000 clones, with 90% to 95% occurring once and the leading ten covering 0.13%. The TCR sequence derives from a young man in good health. Sequencing was done on a sample of naive CD4+ T cells sorted from blood. The subset was: CD45RA+ positively selected. The chain uses TRBV5-1 and TRBJ2-1; 7 bases map to TRBD1. The CDR3 DNA follows: TGCGCCAGCAGCCTTGCCGGGACAGATCTAAATGAGCAGTTCTTC. It translates to CASSLAGTDLNEQFF.